This T cell receptor (beta chain) comes out of a study of graft-versus-host responses after intestinal transplantation. Only in-frame clones appear in the TCRdb table, and some are missing; sequencing was by immunoSEQ multiplex PCR. The sample has around 130,000 clones, 85% to 95% seen once. A remark on this clone: Its specificity is not known.

This receptor was identified in a human donor who received an intestinal transplant. The specimen was unstimulated CD4+ T cells sorted from spleen or lymph node cells, collected before intestinal transplant.

The CDR3: CASSTRDFGELFF. The CDR3 DNA reads as TGCGCCAGCAGCACACGGGACTTCGGGGAGCTGTTTTTT. This chain links TRBV5-1 with TRBJ2-2; perhaps TRBD2 as D (6 bases). CDR1 and CDR2 from the germline V gene are SGHRS and YFSETQ. With 4 bases removed from V and 7 bases from J, the gap between germline ends came to 11 bases. This CDR3 region has 13 residues.